The rows below give T cell receptor beta chains drawn from one sample of a study of CD8+CD57+ T cells in acquired aplastic anemia. TCRdb re-derived calls from the reads in MiXCR, one entry per CDR3 protein. Seen here are around 500,000 distinct CDR3 sequences, around 30% observed once, and the top ten hold about 0.8%. The sequencing input was sorted CD4+, CD8+, or CD8+CD57+ T cells (not recorded which) from PBMCs. The receptors here all came from a human donor with aplastic anemia. Both conserved end residues are part of each CDR3. Fields, in order: J gene, clone size, D gene, V gene, CDR3 protein, CDR3 DNA. D genes are given only for firm matches. The size of a clone is reported for some rows only, either as once, few or many, or as a class for expanded clones.

>TRBJ1-1|.|TRBD1|TRBV7-8
CASSLFSTGGSEAFF
TGTGCCAGCAGCTTATTTAGCACAGGGGGCAGTGAAGCTTTCTTT
>TRBJ2-1|few|TRBD2|TRBV7-3
CASSLGLAETNEQFF
TGTGCCAGCAGTTTAGGACTAGCGGAGACCAATGAGCAGTTCTTC
>TRBJ1-1|few|TRBD1|TRBV29-1
CSVDVDRGGTEAFF
TGCAGCGTTGACGTGGACAGGGGAGGCACTGAAGCTTTCTTT
>TRBJ2-7|many|.|TRBV10-3
CAISPREMIDEQYF
TGTGCCATCAGTCCCAGGGAAATGATCGACGAGCAGTACTTC
>TRBJ2-1|.|.|TRBV25-1
CASSDPRTDNEQFF
TGTGCCAGCAGTGATCCCCGGACAGACAATGAGCAGTTCTTC
>TRBJ2-5|.|TRBD1|TRBV6-4
CASNKKGAIGETQYF
TGTGCCAGCAATAAAAAGGGGGCGATTGGAGAGACCCAGTACTTC
>TRBJ2-7|few|.|TRBV2
CASSLAGLPYEQYF
TGTGCCAGCAGCCTGGCAGGGTTACCCTACGAGCAGTACTTC
>TRBJ2-7|.|TRBD2|TRBV11-3
CASSVPGGTYEQYF
TGTGCCAGCAGCGTCCCGGGGGGTACCTACGAGCAGTACTTC
>TRBJ2-6|.|.|TRBV25-1
CASSRDGSSGANVLTF
TGTGCCAGCAGCAGGGACGGAAGCTCTGGGGCCAACGTCCTGACTTTC
>TRBJ2-5|few|TRBD1|TRBV7-6
CASSSVQGQGTETQYF
TGTGCCAGCAGCTCCGTCCAGGGACAGGGTACGGAGACCCAGTACTTC